The sequence of this T cell receptor (beta chain) was determined in a study of blood T cells in healthy people across ages. A second about 6 to 12 cycle PCR used barcoded and J-beta primers. Via MiXCR, TCRdb re-called the 5' RACE reads, giving one row per CDR3 protein. Among over a million distinct CDR3 sequences listed, 45% were seen once. Trimming left V 4 bases short and J 9 bases short, with 17 bases between. From germline, CDR1 is SGHRS and CDR2 YFSETQ. CDR3 length: 14 residues. The source material was blood. The origin of this receptor is a woman in her sixties or seventies in good health. The chain uses TRBV5-1 and TRBJ2-1; D might be TRBD2 (6 bases). DNA of the CDR3: TGCGCCAGCAGCCTGCGGGACTTCCTTGTTGAGCAGTTCTTC. It codes for CASSLRDFLVEQFF.